These 14 T cell receptor beta chains share one sample of origin, sequenced in a study of Ad26.COV2.S vaccination and SARS-CoV-2 variants (dated by TCRdb to about 2021). The label giving this sample's treatment or condition can be read as: some 19 received Ad26.COV2.S at low or high dose, single or two shots; 5 received placebo; per-sample allocation not given. For vaccine and placebo recipients, repertoires were sequenced using samples collected on day 63 after the first injection. The library was prepared using the immunoSEQ multiplex PCR assay. The table was pulled from immuneACCESS by TCRdb, which kept in-frame rearrangements only. Such tables lose some clones; where checked, under half of the loss comes from unresolved V genes, and the rest has no known cause. The table for this sample lists hundreds of thousands of clones; roughly nine tenths of them were counted only once. Together, the top ten hold roughly 1.5% of the sample.

The specimen comprised peripheral blood, sampled in a trial of Ad26.COV2.S vaccine versus placebo. The receptor set was obtained from a person between 18 and 60 years old who received the Ad26.COV2.S COVID-19 vaccine or a placebo.

The V and J genes are TRBV21-1 and TRBJ1-2. TRBV21-1 is a known pseudogene. This CDR3 contains 16 residues. This chain's CDR3 is CASSKVAVGPNYGYTF. CDR3 in DNA: TGTGCCAGCAGCAAAGTGGCAGTAGGTCCTAACTATGGCTACACCTTC.

The J gene is TRBJ1-2, the V gene TRBV6-2 or TRBV6-3; the D is unclear. Germline CDR1 is MNHEY and CDR2 is SVGEGT. V dropped 5 bases and J dropped 2 bases, with 15 bases sitting between them. The CDR3 sequence is 15 residues long. CDR3 in DNA: TGTGCCAGCAGTGACATGATGACGAGGAACTATGGCTACACCTTC. This sequence encodes CASSDMMTRNYGYTF.

V is TRBV5-1 and J is TRBJ1-2; 9 bases align to TRBD1. Per the germline V gene, CDR1 is SGHRS and CDR2 is YFSETQ. With 2 bases clipped from V and 7 bases from J, the junction kept 6 bases outside the gene matches. The CDR3 length is 14 residues. The chain's CDR3 is CASSFLPGQGGYTF. In DNA form, the CDR3 reads TGCGCCAGCAGCTTCCTGCCGGGACAGGGTGGCTACACCTTC. Full variable domain (remainder filled in from reference TRBV5-1 and TRBJ1-2): KAGVTQTPRYLIKTRGQQVTLSCSPISGHRSVSWYQQTPGQGLQFLFEYFSETQRNKGNFPGRFSGRQFSNSRSEMNVSTLELGDSALYLCASSFLPGQGGYTFGSGTRLTVV.

This chain uses TRBV19 with TRBJ2-2; D is unresolved. V lost 1 base and J lost 0, with 9 bases in between. The V gene's germline CDR1 is LNHDA and CDR2 SQIVND (reference sequence). The CDR3 spans 16 residues. The CDR3 loop reads CASSIGSRSNTGELFF. CDR3 bases: TGTGCCAGTAGTATAGGCTCACGGTCGAACACCGGGGAGCTGTTTTTT.

This clone was recorded only once. The CDR3 DNA reads TGTGCCAGCAGTTACTCTGTCGGCCAGGGATACGAGCAGTACTTC. It specifies CASSYSVGQGYEQYF. The chain links TRBV6-5 to TRBJ2-7, with D perhaps matching TRBD1 (5 bases). Trimming took off 0 bases at V and 4 bases at J, with 13 bases between the two ends. There are 15 residues in the CDR3. Germline V gives CDR1 MNHEY, CDR2 SVGAGI.

V is TRBV7-8 and J is TRBJ2-6; D tentatively reads TRBD1 or TRBD2 (5 bases each). The CDR3 is made up of 18 amino acids. CDR1 is SGHVS and CDR2 is FQNEAQ in the germline V gene. Trimming took 8 bases from V and 0 from J, leaving 20 bases between them. DNA of the CDR3: TGTGCCAGCGCGAGACGTCGGGACCCCAACTCTGGGGCCAACGTCCTGACTTTC. Translation gives CASARRRDPNSGANVLTF. Full variable domain (outside the CDR3, taken from reference TRBV7-8 and TRBJ2-6): GAGVSQSPRYKVAKRGQDVALRCDPISGHVSLFWYQQALGQGPEFLTYFQNEAQLDKSGLPSDRFFAERPEGSVSTLKIQRTQQEDSAVYLCASARRRDPNSGANVLTFGAGSRLTVL.

This sequence joins TRBV5-1 and TRBJ2-5; D may be TRBD1 or TRBD2 (6 bases each). The CDR3 extends over 14 amino acids. The germline V gene has CDR1 SGHRS and CDR2 YFSETQ. V lost 2 bases and J lost 5, with 13 bases in between. The CDR3 spells CASSFLGGGETQYF. CDR3 in DNA: TGCGCCAGCAGCTTCCTGGGGGGCGGGGAGACCCAGTACTTC.

The rearrangement links TRBV5-5 to TRBJ1-2; D remains ambiguous. V was shortened by 1 base and J by 7 bases, with 17 bases between the two germline ends. This CDR3 has 15 amino acids. Germline V gene lookup returns CDR1 SGHKS and CDR2 YYEKEE (reference sequence). This chain's CDR3 is CASSLSVGEVSGYTF. The CDR3 DNA reads as TGTGCCAGCAGCTTGTCGGTCGGCGAGGTCTCTGGCTACACCTTC.

As regards this clone: Other DNA sequences of this sample code for an identical CDR3. The CDR3 nucleotides are TGTGCCAGCAGCTCATCCTACGAGCAGTACTTC. Translated: CASSSSYEQYF. The V gene is TRBV5-5, the J gene TRBJ2-7; D gene uncertain. Germline V gene lookup returns CDR1 SGHKS and CDR2 YYEKEE (reference sequence). Trimming cost V 3 bases and J 1 base, with 2 bases left between them. CDR3 length equals 11 residues.

The chain joins TRBV10-3 to TRBJ1-2; D gene unclear. Trimming took 2 bases from V and 1 from J, leaving 11 bases between them. CDR3 length: 15 amino acids. The V gene's germline CDR1 is ENHRY and CDR2 SYGVKD. DNA for the CDR3: TGTGCCATCAGTGAGAACTTTAGCTTTAACTATGGCTACACCTTC. Translating gives CAISENFSFNYGYTF.

The chain combines TRBV5-1 with TRBJ2-2, with 7 bases that match TRBD2. V gave up 1 base and J gave up 0 bases; unmatched junction bases: 3. This CDR3 region has 16 residues. CDR1 and CDR2 (germline): SGHRS, YFSETQ. The CDR3 nucleotides are TGCGCCAGCAGCTTGCCCAGCGGGACGAACACCGGGGAGCTGTTTTTT. Its translation is CASSLPSGTNTGELFF.

The V call is TRBV7-2, the J call TRBJ2-7, with D perhaps matching TRBD1 or TRBD2 (6 bases each). CDR3 length: 14 amino acids. Deletions cut 5 bases from V and 2 bases from J, with 13 bases between. Germline V CDR1 and CDR2: SGHTA, FQGNSA. Here the CDR3 reads CASSPDGGPYEQYF. In nucleotides, the CDR3 is TGTGCCAGCAGCCCCGACGGGGGCCCCTACGAGCAGTACTTC.

This chain uses TRBV2 with TRBJ1-2; D may be TRBD1 (5 bases). The V gene lost 6 bases and the J gene lost 6 bases, with 14 bases spanning the gap. CDR3 length: 13 residues. The V gene's germline CDR1 is SNHLY and CDR2 FYNNEI. This CDR3 is CASSEATDDGYTF. The CDR3 DNA sequence: TGTGCCAGCAGCGAGGCGACAGACGATGGCTACACCTTC.

The chain has TRBV5-4 and TRBJ2-3, with 10 nucleotides matching TRBD2. The CDR3 consists of 13 residues. Trimming cost V 4 bases and J 4 bases; bases outside gene matches: 0. Per germline, CDR1 SGHNT and CDR2 YYREEE (reference sequence). This CDR3 is CASSTSGADTQYF. The CDR3 nucleotides read TGTGCCAGCAGCACTAGCGGGGCAGATACGCAGTATTTT.